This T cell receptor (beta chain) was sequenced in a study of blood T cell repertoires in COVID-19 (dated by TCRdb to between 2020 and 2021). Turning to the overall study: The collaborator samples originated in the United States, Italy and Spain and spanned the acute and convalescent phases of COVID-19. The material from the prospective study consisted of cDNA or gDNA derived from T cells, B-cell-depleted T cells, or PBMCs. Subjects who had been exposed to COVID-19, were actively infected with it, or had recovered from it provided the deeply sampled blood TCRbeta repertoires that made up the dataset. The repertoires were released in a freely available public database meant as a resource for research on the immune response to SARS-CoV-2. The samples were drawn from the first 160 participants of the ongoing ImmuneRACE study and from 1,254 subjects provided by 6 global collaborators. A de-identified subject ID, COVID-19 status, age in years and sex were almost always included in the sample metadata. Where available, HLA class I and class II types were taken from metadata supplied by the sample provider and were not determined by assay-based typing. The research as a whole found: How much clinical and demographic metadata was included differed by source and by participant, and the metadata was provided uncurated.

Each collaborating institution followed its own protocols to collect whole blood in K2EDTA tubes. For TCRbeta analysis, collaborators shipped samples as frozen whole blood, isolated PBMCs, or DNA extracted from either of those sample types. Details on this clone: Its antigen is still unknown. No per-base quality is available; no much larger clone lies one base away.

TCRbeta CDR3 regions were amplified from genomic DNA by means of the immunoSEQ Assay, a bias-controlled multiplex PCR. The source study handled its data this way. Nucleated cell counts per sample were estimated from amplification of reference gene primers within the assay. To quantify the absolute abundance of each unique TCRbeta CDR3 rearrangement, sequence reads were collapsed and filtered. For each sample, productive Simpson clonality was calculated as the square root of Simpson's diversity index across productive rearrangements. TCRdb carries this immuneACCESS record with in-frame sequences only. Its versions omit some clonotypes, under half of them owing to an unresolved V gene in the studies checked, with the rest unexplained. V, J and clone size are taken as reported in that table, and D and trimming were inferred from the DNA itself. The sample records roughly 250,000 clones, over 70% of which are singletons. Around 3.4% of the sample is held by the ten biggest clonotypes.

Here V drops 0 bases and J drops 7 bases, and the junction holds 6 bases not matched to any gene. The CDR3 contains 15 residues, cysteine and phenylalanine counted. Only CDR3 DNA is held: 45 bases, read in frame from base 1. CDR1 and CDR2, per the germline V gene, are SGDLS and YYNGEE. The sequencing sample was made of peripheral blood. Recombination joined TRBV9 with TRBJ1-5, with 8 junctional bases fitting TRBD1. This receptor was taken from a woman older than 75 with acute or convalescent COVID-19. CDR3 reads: CASSVGTGLEQPQHF. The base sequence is TGTGCCAGCAGCGTAGGGACAGGGCTGGAACAGCCCCAGCATTTT.